The clone carrying this T cell receptor (beta chain) was observed a few times. What it binds is not known. The data are from a study of regulatory T cells in long-lasting Graves disease. Study results and limitations: Accuracy might have suffered from few samples. Comparison showed that persistent patients shared more public clonotypes (under 3,000) than new patients (around 1,000).

Construction of TCR beta libraries relied on iRepertoire HTBI primers and on Arm-PCR targeting CDR3 regions. TCRdb reprocessed the multiplex PCR reads with MiXCR, giving one entry per CDR3 protein. The sample yields 350,000 to 550,000 distinct CDR3 sequences, 12% to 15% seen once. The J segment lost 5 bases and the V segment lost 2 bases, leaving 15 bases of the junction unmatched. Germline loops: CDR1 ENHRY, CDR2 SYGVKD. The CDR3 runs to 17 residues. The time point was: newly diagnosed GD, antithyroid drugs for less than 3 months. The TCR library used RNA extracted from PBMCs. These sequences were also reported in another study, on T cells in Graves' hyperthyroidism and ophthalmopathy.

V gene TRBV10-3 combines with J gene TRBJ2-7; 7 bases are a match to TRBD1. The receptor was derived from a woman in her forties or fifties with Graves disease. The sample in question was peripheral blood mononuclear cells (PBMCs), obtained at new diagnosis, from a patient treated with antithyroid drugs. The CDR3 nucleotides are TGTGCCATCAGTGAGACACCGGGACAGAGAAAACGGGACGAGCAGTACTTC. Residues: CAISETPGQRKRDEQYF.